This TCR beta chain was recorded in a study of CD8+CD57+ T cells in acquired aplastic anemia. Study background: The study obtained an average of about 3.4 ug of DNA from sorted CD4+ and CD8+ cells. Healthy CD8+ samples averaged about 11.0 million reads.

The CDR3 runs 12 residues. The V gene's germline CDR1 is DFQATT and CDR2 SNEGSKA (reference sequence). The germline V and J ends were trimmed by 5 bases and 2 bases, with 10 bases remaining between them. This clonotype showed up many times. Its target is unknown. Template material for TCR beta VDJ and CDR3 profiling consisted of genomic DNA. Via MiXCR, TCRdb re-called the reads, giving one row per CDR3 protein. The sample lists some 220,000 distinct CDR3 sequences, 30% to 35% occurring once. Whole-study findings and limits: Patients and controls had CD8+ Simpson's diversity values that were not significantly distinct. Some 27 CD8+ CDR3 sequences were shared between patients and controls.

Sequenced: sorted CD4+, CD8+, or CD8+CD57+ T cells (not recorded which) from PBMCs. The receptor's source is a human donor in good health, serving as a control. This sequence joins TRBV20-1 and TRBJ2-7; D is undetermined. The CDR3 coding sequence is TGCAGTGCTTCCGACCAGACCTACGAGCAGTACTTC. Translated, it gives CSASDQTYEQYF.